The rows below give T cell receptor beta chains drawn from one sample of a study of cytomegalovirus exposure and HLA in healthy donors. Sequenced by immunoSEQ multiplex PCR; TCRdb stores in-frame clones only, minus some. The sample includes 110,000 or so clones, 70% to 80% of them seen just once. Material: PBMCs. Receptors were obtained from a man aged 50 to 59 in good health and CMV-seropositive. CDR3s include the opening cysteine and the closing phenylalanine or tryptophan. A D gene is named only where the DNA matches it firmly. Only some rows state a clone size, as once, few, many or a class for expanded clones.

abundance	v_gene	d_gene	j_gene	CDR3nt	CDR3aa
once	TRBV27	.	TRBJ2-7	TGTGCCAGCAGTTTATCGGGCCACGAGCAGTACTTC	CASSLSGHEQYF
.	TRBV6-6	.	TRBJ2-6	TGTGCCAGCAGTTACGAGAGCTCTGGGGCCAACGTCCTGACTTTC	CASSYESSGANVLTF
.	TRBV5-1	TRBD1	TRBJ2-2	TGCGCCAGCGGCCTAGCTGGGACAGGGAGAAACACCGGGGAGCTGTTTTTT	CASGLAGTGRNTGELFF
.	TRBV9	TRBD2	TRBJ2-1	TGTGCCAGCAGCGCAACTAGCGGGAGGGGCAATGAGCAGTTCTTC	CASSATSGRGNEQFF
.	TRBV5-1	.	TRBJ2-2	TGCGCCAGCAGCTTGGCTCCTGGGCCTACGGCGGGGACCGGGGAGCTGTTTTTT	CASSLAPGPTAGTGELFF
.	TRBV7-3	.	TRBJ2-7	TGTGCCAGCAGCCGCCTGGGGGGTAACTCCTACGAGCAGTACTTC	CASSRLGGNSYEQYF
.	TRBV11-2	.	TRBJ2-5	TGTGCCAGCAGCTTCGCACCCCCGACAGGCGTTCAAGAGACCCAGTACTTC	CASSFAPPTGVQETQYF
.	TRBV4-1	TRBD1	TRBJ2-7	TGCGCCAGCAGCCCCGCGGTGGACAGGCCCTACGAGCAGTACTTC	CASSPAVDRPYEQYF
.	TRBV29-1	.	TRBJ1-2	TGCAGCGCGGAACGGGGGAACTATGGCTACACCTTC	CSAERGNYGYTF
once	TRBV18	.	TRBJ2-7	TGTGCCAGCTCTCCAGGGTCTCGGAGACAGACCTACGAGCAGTACTTC	CASSPGSRRQTYEQYF
.	TRBV30	.	TRBJ1-2	TGTGCCTGGAGTGTACAGGGTAGACACACCTTC	CAWSVQGRHTF
.	TRBV7-2	TRBD2	TRBJ2-1	TGTGCCAGCAGCCCGGGGGGAGGGACTACCAACAATGAGCAGTTCTTC	CASSPGGGTTNNEQFF